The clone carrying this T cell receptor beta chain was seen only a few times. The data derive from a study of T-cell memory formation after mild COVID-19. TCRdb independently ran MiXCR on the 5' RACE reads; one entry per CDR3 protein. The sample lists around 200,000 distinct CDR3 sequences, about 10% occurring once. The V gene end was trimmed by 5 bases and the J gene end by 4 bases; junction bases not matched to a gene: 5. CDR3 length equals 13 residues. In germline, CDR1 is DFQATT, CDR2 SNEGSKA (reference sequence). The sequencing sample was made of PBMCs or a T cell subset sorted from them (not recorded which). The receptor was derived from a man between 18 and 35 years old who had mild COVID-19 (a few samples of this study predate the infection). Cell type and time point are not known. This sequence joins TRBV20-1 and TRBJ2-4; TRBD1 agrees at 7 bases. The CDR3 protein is CSASGTAKNIQYF. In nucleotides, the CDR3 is TGCAGTGCTTCCGGGACAGCTAAAAACATTCAGTACTTC.